This is a list of T cell receptor beta chains from one sample in a study of identical twins. TCRdb redid the calling of the 5' RACE reads with MiXCR, one entry per CDR3 protein. The sample has hundreds of thousands of distinct CDR3 sequences, 5.5% to 6.5% seen once; the top ten hold roughly 1.8%. The sequenced sample consisted of naive T cells sorted from blood. The receptors come from a man aged 18 to 29 in good health. CDR3s include the opening cysteine and the closing phenylalanine or tryptophan.

TRBV11-1	TRBJ2-3	CASSSQTSGNPLLTDTQYF
TRBV12-3/TRBV12-4	TRBJ2-3	CASSLGLMEQYF
TRBV7-8	TRBJ2-7	CASSSRLAVGSYEQYF
TRBV12-3/TRBV12-4	TRBJ2-3	CASNQSPGVGTDTQYF
TRBV20-1	TRBJ1-3	CSAQTGGAGGNTIYF
TRBV11-1	TRBJ1-1	CASSLAKIRDSRANTEAFF
TRBV12-3/TRBV12-4	TRBJ2-5	CASSFWDRGRWETQYF
TRBV12-3/TRBV12-4	TRBJ2-7	CASSFLGGGEQYF
TRBV12-3/TRBV12-4	TRBJ1-3	CASSPTDGSSGNTIYF
TRBV4-1	TRBJ2-1	CASSQESQGNEQFF
TRBV12-3/TRBV12-4	TRBJ2-7	CASRISGAYEQYF
TRBV27	TRBJ1-5	CASTPRGNREEPQHF